Shown below are 3 T cell receptor beta chains from a single sample sequenced in a study of blood T cell repertoires in COVID-19. The data were produced by immunoSEQ multiplex PCR, yet TCRdb's version contains in-frame clones alone and is incomplete. The sample has about 83,000 clones; around 84% are singletons. The sequenced sample consisted of peripheral blood. Receptors originate from a woman older than 75 in a cohort sampled during active or convalescent COVID-19.

Concerning this clone itself: The junction departs from germline at one end; a sequencing error may be responsible. The rearrangement uses TRBV7-7 and TRBJ1-1; TRBD1 matches at 7 bases. The CDR3 covers 16 residues. Germline loops: CDR1 SSHAT, CDR2 FNYEAQ (reference sequence). The CDR3 nucleotides are TGTGCTAGCAGCGTTTCCGGGACAGTCATGAACACTGAAGCTTTCTTT. Protein sequence: CASSVSGTVMNTEAFF. Based on the CDR3 plus reference TRBV7-7 and TRBJ1-1, the full variable domain is GAGVSQSPRYKVTKRGQDVTLRCDPISSHATLYWYQQALGQGPEFLTYFNYEAQPDKSGLPSDRFSAERPEGSISTLTIQRTEQRDSAMYRCASSVSGTVMNTEAFFGQGTRLTVV.

Worth noting for this clone: Distinct nucleotide sequences in the sample also encode this CDR3. The J gene is TRBJ2-3, the V gene TRBV11-2; tentative D call: TRBD2 (6 bases). V was trimmed by 4 bases and J by 5 bases, leaving 10 bases between them. Germline V CDR1 and CDR2: SGHAT, FQNNGV. The CDR3 is 13 amino acids. CDR3 coding DNA: TGTGCCAGCAGCTCACCCGGGAGAGATACGCAGTATTTT. Translation gives CASSSPGRDTQYF.

The rearrangement links TRBV28 to TRBJ1-2, with 8 positions matching TRBD1. Unmatched junction bases numbered 13, after V lost 7 bases and J lost 3 bases. Germline V lookup: CDR1 MDHEN, CDR2 SYDVKM. This CDR3 has 16 amino acids. CDR3: CASTEPRTGRDYGYTF. The CDR3 DNA is TGTGCCAGCACCGAGCCCAGGACAGGGAGGGACTATGGCTACACCTTC.